This T cell receptor (beta chain) was obtained from a study of regulatory T cells in long-lasting Graves disease. Study-wide findings and caveats: Persistent disease samples used TRBV28, TRBJ1-2 and TRBJ2-5 preferentially.

This clonotype occurred many times. The antigen is not known. Noted time point: newly diagnosed GD, antithyroid drugs for less than 3 months. RNA isolated from PBMCs was used to make the TCR library. Sequencing libraries for TCR beta were prepared with iRepertoire HTBI primers and Arm-PCR of CDR3 regions. One entry per CDR3 protein, called by TCRdb with MiXCR from the multiplex PCR reads. The sample consists of fewer than 500,000 distinct CDR3 sequences, about 17% of them appearing once. V was pared by 6 bases and J by 9 bases, with 12 bases between. This CDR3 spans 12 amino acids. This sample was shared with a second study, whose subject was T cells in Graves' hyperthyroidism and ophthalmopathy. This second report adds: The primer set for the first-round RT-PCR of the TCR CDR3 was HTBI. Ophthalmopathy got predicted by the model a median around 6.6 months before its onset.

The V and J genes are TRBV12-3 or TRBV12-4 and TRBJ2-1; the D is unclear. This TCR derives from a man aged 35 to 55 with Graves disease. The sample was peripheral blood mononuclear cells (PBMCs), taken at new diagnosis, from a patient treated with antithyroid drugs. CDR3 DNA: TGTGCCAGCAGCCCGACGGAAGCTGAGCAGTTCTTC. It is translated as CASSPTEAEQFF.